The 21 T cell receptor beta chains given below trace back to one sample, sequenced in a study of low-dose radiotherapy and immunotherapy resistance in tumors. First-strand cDNA used TRAV- and TRBV-specific primers, covering alpha and beta chains. Using a constant-region primer together with a V-primer adapter, TCRs were subjected to about 18 PCR cycles of amplification. MiXCR, applied by TCRdb to the reads, yields one record per CDR3 protein. This table holds around 6,700 distinct CDR3 sequences, over 55% found once. These receptor sequences come from a human donor with advanced metastatic prostate, ovarian, gallbladder or colorectal cancer (not recorded which). This table probably holds off-target reads from a library built for another chain.

The chain is built from TRBV11-2 and TRBJ2-7, with D perhaps TRBD2 (6 bases). The germline CDR1 and CDR2 sequences are SGHAT and FQNNGV. The CDR3 contains 14 residues. The germline V and J ends were trimmed by 4 bases and 2 bases, with 12 bases remaining between them. The CDR3 sequence: CASSSLRGTYEQYF. The CDR3 DNA is TGTGCCAGCAGCTCCCTCCGCGGGACCTACGAGCAGTACTTC.

The J gene is TRBJ2-3, the V gene TRBV2; TRBD2 matches 16 bases. This CDR3 region has 17 residues. Germline CDR1 is SNHLY and CDR2 is FYNNEI. Trimming at V came to 7 bases and at J to 2 bases, leaving 6 bases not matched to a gene. CDR3 sequence reads: CASTPGLAGGSTDTQYF. The CDR3, as DNA: TGTGCCAGCACCCCGGGACTAGCGGGGGGGTCCACAGATACGCAGTATTTT.

The rearrangement uses TRBV28 and TRBJ2-1; D gene uncertain. Germline V gene data show CDR1 as MDHEN and CDR2 as SYDVKM. V was trimmed by 4 bases and J by 8 bases, leaving 18 bases between them. The CDR3 totals 15 residues. CDR3 DNA: TGTGCCAGCAGTTCTATGGGATTATCAACCTATGAGCAGTTCTTC. This codes for CASSSMGLSTYEQFF.

The V gene is TRBV20-1, the J gene TRBJ2-7; the match to TRBD1 covers 8 bases. V was clipped by 5 bases and J by 5 bases; unmatched bases: 14. CDR1 and CDR2 (germline): DFQATT, SNEGSKA (reference sequence). The CDR3 sequence is 15 residues long. The CDR3, as DNA: TGCAGTGCTGGACCTCCGGGACAGGTCCCCAACGAGCAGTACTTC. This gives the protein CSAGPPGQVPNEQYF.

The gene calls are TRBV14 and TRBJ1-1; no clear D. CDR3 length equals 13 residues. V lost 8 bases, J lost 0 bases, and 10 bases lay in between. Germline V gene lookup returns CDR1 SGHDN and CDR2 FVKESK. Here the CDR3 DNA reads TGTGCCAGCTCCCGCAACATGAACACTGAAGCTTTCTTT. Protein product: CASSRNMNTEAFF.

The chain links TRBV19 to TRBJ2-3, with 13 bases identical to TRBD2. Germline V gene data show CDR1 as LNHDA and CDR2 as SQIVND (reference sequence). This CDR3 comprises 15 residues. With V trimmed by 7 bases and J by 10 bases, 11 bases remained unmatched. CDR3 coding DNA: TGTGCCAGTAATCCCGGGACTAGCGGGAATCAGGCGCAGTATTTT. Amino acid sequence: CASNPGTSGNQAQYF.

The chain uses TRBV28 and TRBJ1-5, with no clear D. Looked up from germline, CDR1 is MDHEN and CDR2 is SYDVKM. Trimming took 4 bases from V and 5 from J, leaving 3 bases between them. CDR3 size: 11 residues. CDR3 loop: CASSSDQPQHF. CDR3 DNA sequence: TGTGCCAGCAGTTCAGATCAGCCCCAGCATTTT.

J is TRBJ1-5 and V is TRBV3-1; D remains unclear. The CDR3 consists of 15 residues. V was clipped by 1 base and J by 5 bases, with 12 bases between them. Per the germline V gene, CDR1 is LGHDT and CDR2 is YNNKEL (reference sequence). CDR3 nucleotides: TGTGCCAGCAGCCAAGCGGTAGACCGGGATCAGCCCCAGCATTTT. Translated: CASSQAVDRDQPQHF.

J is TRBJ2-5 and V is TRBV5-4; TRBD2 matches 11 bases. CDR3 length: 16 residues. Germline V gene data show CDR1 as SGHNT and CDR2 as YYREEE (reference sequence). Trimming at V came to 2 bases and at J to 1 base, leaving 4 bases not matched to a gene. CDR3 nucleotides: TGTGCCAGCAGCTTTCTAGCGGGGGGCACCCAAGAGACCCAGTACTTC. This gives the protein CASSFLAGGTQETQYF.

The rearrangement joins TRBV29-1 to TRBJ2-3; perhaps TRBD2 as D (5 bases). The CDR3 extends over 14 amino acids. The V end lost 7 bases, the J end lost 2 bases, and 16 bases lay between the germline ends. Germline assignment: CDR1 SQVTM and CDR2 ANQGSEA. For the CDR3, the DNA is TGCAGCGCCCCCGGTCCGGGAAACACAGATACGCAGTATTTT. Its protein is CSAPGPGNTDTQYF.

V and J are TRBV27 and TRBJ2-3; D ambiguous. V gave up 6 bases and J gave up 0 bases, with 4 bases separating them. CDR1 is MNHEY, CDR2 SMNVEV, per germline (reference sequence). This CDR3 spans 12 amino acids. In nucleotides, the CDR3 is TGTGCCAGCAGCCTCAGCACAGATACGCAGTATTTT. Protein product: CASSLSTDTQYF.

This clonotype was seen a handful of times. The chain employs TRBV5-4 and TRBJ2-3, with a possible D match to TRBD2 (5 bases). This CDR3 is 13 amino acids long. Germline lookup yields CDR1 SGHNT and CDR2 YYREEE (reference sequence). The V end lost 3 bases, the J end lost 9 bases, and 14 bases lay between the germline ends. The CDR3: CASSSPEGWTQYF. CDR3 DNA: TGTGCCAGCAGCTCCCCCGAGGGTTGGACGCAGTATTTT.

This chain links TRBV5-1 with TRBJ2-2, with unresolved D. Germline CDR1 reads SGHRS; CDR2 reads YFSETQ. The CDR3 extends over 13 amino acids. Trimming pared 2 bases from V and 3 bases from J, leaving 5 bases between. CDR3 in amino acids: CASSFYHTGELFF. CDR3 nucleotide sequence: TGCGCCAGCAGCTTCTACCACACCGGGGAGCTGTTTTTT.

V and J are TRBV3-1 and TRBJ1-5; D gene ambiguous. From germline, CDR1 is LGHDT and CDR2 YNNKEL (reference sequence). The CDR3 length is 14 residues. V was trimmed by 3 bases and J by 3 bases, leaving 9 bases between them. The CDR3 DNA sequence: TGTGCCAGCAGCCAGACAAGTTTCAATCAGCCCCAGCATTTT. Its translation is CASSQTSFNQPQHF.

The chain combines TRBV18 with TRBJ1-4, with D maybe TRBD1 (6 bases). The CDR3 sequence is 14 residues long. Germline assignment: CDR1 KGHSH and CDR2 LQKENI. V was shortened by 4 bases and J by 7 bases, with 13 bases between the two germline ends. CDR3 nucleotide sequence: TGTGCCAGCTCACGCTCCGGGACACCTGAAAAACTGTTTTTT. Its protein product is CASSRSGTPEKLFF.

The chain joins TRBV20-1 to TRBJ2-1; 7 bases match TRBD2. This CDR3 has 16 amino acids. J gave up 0 bases and V 5 bases, and 10 bases lay outside the gene matches. CDR1 and CDR2 (germline): DFQATT, SNEGSKA (reference sequence). The CDR3 coding sequence is TGCAGTGCTGGTTCGGGTGGCGGGAGCTCCTACAATGAGCAGTTCTTC. Protein: CSAGSGGGSSYNEQFF.

The rearrangement uses TRBV5-1 and TRBJ1-1; D unresolved. Trimming pared 4 bases from V and 5 bases from J, leaving 15 bases between. Germline lookup yields CDR1 SGHRS and CDR2 YFSETQ. This CDR3 spans 14 amino acids. The CDR3 DNA reads as TGCGCCAGCAGCGTAGGCGGGGATTCGACTGAAGCTTTCTTT. Its protein is CASSVGGDSTEAFF. Combining the CDR3 with reference TRBV5-1 and TRBJ1-1 gives the whole variable domain KAGVTQTPRYLIKTRGQQVTLSCSPISGHRSVSWYQQTPGQGLQFLFEYFSETQRNKGNFPGRFSGRQFSNSRSEMNVSTLELGDSALYLCASSVGGDSTEAFFGQGTRLTVV.

V is TRBV28 and J is TRBJ1-4; TRBD1 aligns across 12 bases. CDR1 is MDHEN, CDR2 SYDVKM, per germline. This CDR3 spans 19 amino acids. V lost 3 bases, J lost 4 bases, and 12 bases stayed unmatched. The CDR3 region is CASSFLHGTGGRDNEKLFF. For the CDR3, the DNA is TGTGCCAGCAGTTTCCTGCACGGGACAGGGGGCCGAGATAATGAAAAACTGTTTTTT.

The chain is built from TRBV20-1 and TRBJ1-5; D ambiguous. Looked up from germline, CDR1 is DFQATT and CDR2 is SNEGSKA (reference sequence). The length of the CDR3 is 13 residues. V lost 3 bases to trimming and J lost 5 bases, with 11 bases between them. The CDR3 protein is CSASRAEDQPQHF. The CDR3 DNA reads as TGCAGTGCTAGTAGGGCCGAGGATCAGCCCCAGCATTTT.

This chain uses TRBV3-1 with TRBJ2-7, with TRBD2 matching 11 bases. The germline V gene encodes CDR1 LGHDT and CDR2 YNNKEL (reference sequence). V shed 4 bases and J 12 bases; nucleotides not matched to a gene: 14. CDR3 length: 15 residues. The CDR3 DNA is TGTGCCAGCAGCCTTACATTGACTAGCGGGGCGTCTCCGTACTTC. Amino acids: CASSLTLTSGASPYF.

The CDR3 sequence: CASSLSGRRSEQFF. CDR3 DNA: TGTGCCAGCAGTCTTAGCGGGAGGAGAAGTGAGCAGTTCTTC. This chain connects TRBV28 to TRBJ2-1; 10 bases are shared with TRBD2. The CDR3 loop spans 14 amino acids. Germline assignment: CDR1 MDHEN and CDR2 SYDVKM. J was trimmed by 9 bases and V by 5 bases; bases with no gene match: 7.